This TCR beta chain originates from a study of T cell changes during pregnancy in multiple sclerosis. Libraries were prepared by immunoSEQ multiplex PCR; TCRdb keeps only in-frame clonotypes and omits some of them. The sample lists around 80,000 clones, over 85% occurring once. The germline gives CDR1 PRHDT, CDR2 FYEKMQ (reference sequence). This CDR3 spans 15 amino acids. V was shortened by 0 bases and J by 6 bases, with 12 bases between the two germline ends. J is TRBJ2-1 and V is TRBV13; D not certain. The clonotype was recovered from a female donor in good health, enrolled as a control in a pregnancy study. The source was peripheral blood, collected in the second trimester of pregnancy. The CDR3 is CASSLGTRVINEQFF. The CDR3 region has the DNA TGTGCCAGCAGCTTAGGGACTCGTGTTATCAATGAGCAGTTCTTC.